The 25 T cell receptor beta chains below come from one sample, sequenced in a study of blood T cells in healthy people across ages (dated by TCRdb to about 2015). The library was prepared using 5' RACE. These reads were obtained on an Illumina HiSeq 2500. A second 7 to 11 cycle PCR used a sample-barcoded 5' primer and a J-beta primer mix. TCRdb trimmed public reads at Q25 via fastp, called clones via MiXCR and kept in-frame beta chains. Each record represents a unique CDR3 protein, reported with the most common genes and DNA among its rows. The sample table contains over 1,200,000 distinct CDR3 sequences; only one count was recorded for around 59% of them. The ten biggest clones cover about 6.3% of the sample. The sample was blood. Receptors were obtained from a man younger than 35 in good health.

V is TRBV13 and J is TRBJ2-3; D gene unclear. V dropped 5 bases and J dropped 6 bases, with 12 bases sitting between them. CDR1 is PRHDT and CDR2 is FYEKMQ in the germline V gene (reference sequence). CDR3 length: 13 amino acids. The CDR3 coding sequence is TGTGCCAGCAGCGACACTGACTTTGATACGCAGTATTTT. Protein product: CASSDTDFDTQYF.

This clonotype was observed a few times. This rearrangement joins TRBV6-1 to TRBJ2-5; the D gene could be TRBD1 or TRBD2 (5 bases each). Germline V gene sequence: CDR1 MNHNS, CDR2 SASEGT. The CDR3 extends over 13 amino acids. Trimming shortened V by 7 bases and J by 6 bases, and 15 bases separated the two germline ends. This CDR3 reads CASTRDPVQTQYF. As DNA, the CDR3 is TGTGCCAGCACCCGGGACCCGGTACAGACCCAGTACTTC.

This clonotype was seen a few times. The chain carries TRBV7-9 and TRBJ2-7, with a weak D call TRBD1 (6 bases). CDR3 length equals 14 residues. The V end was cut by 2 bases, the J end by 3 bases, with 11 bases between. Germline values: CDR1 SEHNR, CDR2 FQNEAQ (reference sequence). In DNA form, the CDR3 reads TGTGCCAGCAGCTTACCACAGGGAGACTACGAGCAGTACTTC. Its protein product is CASSLPQGDYEQYF.

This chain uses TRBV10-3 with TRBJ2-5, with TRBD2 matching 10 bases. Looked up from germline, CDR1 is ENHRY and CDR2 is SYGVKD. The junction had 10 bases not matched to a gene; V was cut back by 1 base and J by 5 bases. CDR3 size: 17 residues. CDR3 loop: CAISELASGSYGETQYF. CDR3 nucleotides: TGTGCCATCAGTGAGTTGGCTAGCGGGAGTTACGGCGAGACCCAGTACTTC.

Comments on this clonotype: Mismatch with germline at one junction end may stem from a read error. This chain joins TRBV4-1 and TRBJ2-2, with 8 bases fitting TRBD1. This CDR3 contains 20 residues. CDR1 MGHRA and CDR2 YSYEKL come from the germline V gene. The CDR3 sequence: CTSSPIYVLGQGPNTGELFF. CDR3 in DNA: TGCACCAGCAGCCCCATCTATGTTCTCGGACAGGGCCCGAACACCGGGGAGCTGTTTTTT.

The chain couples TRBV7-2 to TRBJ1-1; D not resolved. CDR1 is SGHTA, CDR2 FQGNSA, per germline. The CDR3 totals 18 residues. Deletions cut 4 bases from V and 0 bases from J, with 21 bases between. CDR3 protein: CASSSTPTSRLLNTEAFF. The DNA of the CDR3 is TGTGCCAGCAGCTCTACTCCGACAAGCCGACTTTTGAACACTGAAGCTTTCTTT. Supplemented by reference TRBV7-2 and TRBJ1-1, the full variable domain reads GAGVSQSPSNKVTEKGKDVELRCDPISGHTALYWYRQSLGQGLEFLIYFQGNSAPDKSGLPSDRFSAERTGGSVSTLTIQRTQQEDSAVYLCASSSTPTSRLLNTEAFFGQGTRLTVV.

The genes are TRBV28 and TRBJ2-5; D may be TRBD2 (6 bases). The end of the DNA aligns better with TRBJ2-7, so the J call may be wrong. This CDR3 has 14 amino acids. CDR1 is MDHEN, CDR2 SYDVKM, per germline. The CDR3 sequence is CASTLRGFGYEQYF. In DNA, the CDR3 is TGTGCCAGCACCCTCCGGGGGTTTGGATACGAGCAGTACTTC.

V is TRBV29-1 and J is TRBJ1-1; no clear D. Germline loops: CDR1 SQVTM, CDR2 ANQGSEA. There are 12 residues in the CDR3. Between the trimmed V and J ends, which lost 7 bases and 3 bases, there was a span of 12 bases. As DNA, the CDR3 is TGCAGCGCCAGAGGTCCGCACACTGAAGCTTTCTTT. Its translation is CSARGPHTEAFF.

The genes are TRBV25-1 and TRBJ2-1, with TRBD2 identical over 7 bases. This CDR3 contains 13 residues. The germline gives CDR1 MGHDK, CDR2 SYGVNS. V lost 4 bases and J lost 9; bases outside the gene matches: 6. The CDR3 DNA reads TGTGCCAGCAGTGCCCTAATAGCGGGTGAGCAGTTCTTC. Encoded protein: CASSALIAGEQFF.

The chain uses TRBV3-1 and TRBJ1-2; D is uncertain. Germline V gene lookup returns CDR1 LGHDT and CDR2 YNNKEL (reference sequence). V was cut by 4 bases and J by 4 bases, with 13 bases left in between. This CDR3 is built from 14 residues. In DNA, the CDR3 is TGTGCCAGCAGCCCCTCTTTCAGATCCTATGGCTACACCTTC. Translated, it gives CASSPSFRSYGYTF.

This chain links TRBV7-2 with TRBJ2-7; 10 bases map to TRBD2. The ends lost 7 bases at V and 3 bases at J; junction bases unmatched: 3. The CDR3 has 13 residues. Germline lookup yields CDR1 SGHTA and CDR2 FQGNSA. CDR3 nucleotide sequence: TGTGCCAGCATTAGCGGGGGGAACTACGAGCAGTACTTC. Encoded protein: CASISGGNYEQYF.

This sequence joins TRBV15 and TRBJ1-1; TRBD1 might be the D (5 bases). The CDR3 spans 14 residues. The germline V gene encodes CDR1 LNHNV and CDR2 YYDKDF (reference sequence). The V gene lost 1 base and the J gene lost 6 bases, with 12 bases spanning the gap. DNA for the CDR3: TGTGCCACCAGCAGAGTCAGGGCGTCCCCTGAAGCTTTCTTT. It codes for CATSRVRASPEAFF.

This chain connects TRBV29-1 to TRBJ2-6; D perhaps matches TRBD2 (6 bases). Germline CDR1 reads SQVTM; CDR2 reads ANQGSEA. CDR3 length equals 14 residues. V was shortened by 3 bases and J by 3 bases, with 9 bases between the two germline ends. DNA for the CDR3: TGCAGCGTTGACGGAGGGAATGGGGCCAACGTCCTGACTTTC. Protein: CSVDGGNGANVLTF.

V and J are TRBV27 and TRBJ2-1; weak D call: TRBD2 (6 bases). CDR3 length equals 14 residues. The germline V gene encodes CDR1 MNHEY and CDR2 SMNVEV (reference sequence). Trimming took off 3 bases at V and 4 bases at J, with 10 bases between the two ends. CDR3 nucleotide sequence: TGTGCCAGCAGTTTTCCCGGGGGATACAATGAGCAGTTCTTC. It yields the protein CASSFPGGYNEQFF.

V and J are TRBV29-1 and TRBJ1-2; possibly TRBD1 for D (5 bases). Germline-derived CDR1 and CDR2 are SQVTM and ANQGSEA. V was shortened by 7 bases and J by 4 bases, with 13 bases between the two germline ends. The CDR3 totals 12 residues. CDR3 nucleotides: TGCAGCGCCAAGACAGAACCCTATGGCTACACCTTC. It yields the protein CSAKTEPYGYTF.

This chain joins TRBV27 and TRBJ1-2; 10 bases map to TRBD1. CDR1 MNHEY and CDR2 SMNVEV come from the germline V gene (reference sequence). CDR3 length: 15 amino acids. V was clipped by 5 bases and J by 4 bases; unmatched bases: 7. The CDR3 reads CASSTTGGSGYGYTF. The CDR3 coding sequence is TGTGCCAGCAGTACGACAGGGGGCTCAGGCTATGGCTACACCTTC.

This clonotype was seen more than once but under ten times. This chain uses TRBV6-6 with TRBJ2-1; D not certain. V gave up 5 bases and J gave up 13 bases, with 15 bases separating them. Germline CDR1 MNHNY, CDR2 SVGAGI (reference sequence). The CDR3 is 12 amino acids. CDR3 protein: CASSPRPQIQFF. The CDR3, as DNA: TGTGCCAGCAGTCCCCGACCGCAAATACAGTTCTTC.

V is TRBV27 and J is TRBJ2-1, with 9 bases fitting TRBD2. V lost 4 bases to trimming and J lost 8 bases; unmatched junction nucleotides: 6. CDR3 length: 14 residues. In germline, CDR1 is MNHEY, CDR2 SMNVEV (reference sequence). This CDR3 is CASSSSGTADEQFF. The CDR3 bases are TGTGCCAGCAGTTCTAGCGGGACGGCGGATGAGCAGTTCTTC.

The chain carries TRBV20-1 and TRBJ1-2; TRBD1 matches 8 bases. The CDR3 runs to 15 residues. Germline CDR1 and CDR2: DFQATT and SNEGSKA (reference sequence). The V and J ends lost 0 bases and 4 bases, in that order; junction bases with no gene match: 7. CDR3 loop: CSARDRAGGTYGYTF. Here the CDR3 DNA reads TGCAGTGCTAGAGATCGGGCAGGGGGCACCTATGGCTACACCTTC.

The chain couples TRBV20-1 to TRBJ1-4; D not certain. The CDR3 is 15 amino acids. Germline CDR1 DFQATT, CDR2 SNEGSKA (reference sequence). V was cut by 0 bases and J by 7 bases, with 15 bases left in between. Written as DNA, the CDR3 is TGCAGTGCTAGAGATCAGGCAGCTATGTTTGAAAAACTGTTTTTT. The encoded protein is CSARDQAAMFEKLFF.

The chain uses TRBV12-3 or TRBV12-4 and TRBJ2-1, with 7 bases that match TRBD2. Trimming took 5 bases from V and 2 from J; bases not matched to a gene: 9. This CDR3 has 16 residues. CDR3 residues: CASSPYGRETYNEQFF. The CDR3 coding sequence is TGTGCCAGCAGTCCTTACGGGCGGGAGACCTACAATGAGCAGTTCTTC.

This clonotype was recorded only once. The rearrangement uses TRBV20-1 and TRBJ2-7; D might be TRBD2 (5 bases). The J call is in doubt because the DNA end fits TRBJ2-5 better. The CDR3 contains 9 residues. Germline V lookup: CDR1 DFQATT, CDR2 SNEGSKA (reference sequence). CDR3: CRGRKTQYF. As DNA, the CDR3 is TGCAGGGGGAGAAAGACCCAGTACTTC.

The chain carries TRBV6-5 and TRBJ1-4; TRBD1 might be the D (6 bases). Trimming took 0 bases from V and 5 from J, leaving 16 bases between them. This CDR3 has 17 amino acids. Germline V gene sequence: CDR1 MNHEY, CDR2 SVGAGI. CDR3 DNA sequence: TGTGCCAGCAGTTACTCGATCTCGGACAGTTTAAATGAAAAACTGTTTTTT. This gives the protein CASSYSISDSLNEKLFF.

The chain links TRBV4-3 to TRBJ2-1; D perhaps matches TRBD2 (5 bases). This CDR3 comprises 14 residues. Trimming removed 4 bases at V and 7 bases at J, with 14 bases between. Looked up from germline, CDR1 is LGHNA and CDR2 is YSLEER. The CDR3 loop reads CASSRVLVFNEQFF. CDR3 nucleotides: TGCGCCAGCAGCCGTGTACTAGTTTTTAATGAGCAGTTCTTC.

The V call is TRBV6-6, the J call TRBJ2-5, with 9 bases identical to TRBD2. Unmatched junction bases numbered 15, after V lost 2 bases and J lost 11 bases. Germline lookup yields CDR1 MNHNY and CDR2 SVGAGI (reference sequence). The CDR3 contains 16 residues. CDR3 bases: TGTGCCAGCAGTTACAGGGCGGGAGGGCCTAGGCGGGAGCAGTACTTC. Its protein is CASSYRAGGPRREQYF.